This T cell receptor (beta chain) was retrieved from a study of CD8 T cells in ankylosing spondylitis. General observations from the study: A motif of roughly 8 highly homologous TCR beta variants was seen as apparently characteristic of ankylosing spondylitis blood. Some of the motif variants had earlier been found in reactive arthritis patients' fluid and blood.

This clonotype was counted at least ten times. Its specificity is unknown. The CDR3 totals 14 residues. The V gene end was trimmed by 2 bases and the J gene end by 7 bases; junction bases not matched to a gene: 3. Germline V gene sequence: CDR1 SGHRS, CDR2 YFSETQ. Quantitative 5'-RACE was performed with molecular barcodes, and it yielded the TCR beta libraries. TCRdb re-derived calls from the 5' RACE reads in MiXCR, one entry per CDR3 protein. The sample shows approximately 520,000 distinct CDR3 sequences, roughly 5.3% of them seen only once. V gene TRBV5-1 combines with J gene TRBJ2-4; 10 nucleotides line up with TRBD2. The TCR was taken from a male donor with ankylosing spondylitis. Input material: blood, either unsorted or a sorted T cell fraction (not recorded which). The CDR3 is CASSLAGGLNIQYF. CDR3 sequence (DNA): TGCGCCAGCAGCTTAGCGGGGGGGCTTAACATTCAGTACTTC.